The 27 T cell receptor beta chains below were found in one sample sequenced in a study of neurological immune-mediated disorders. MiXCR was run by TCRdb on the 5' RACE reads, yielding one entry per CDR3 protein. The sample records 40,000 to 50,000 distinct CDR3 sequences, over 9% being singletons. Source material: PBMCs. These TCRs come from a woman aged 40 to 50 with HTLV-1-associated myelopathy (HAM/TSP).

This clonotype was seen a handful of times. The CDR3 reads CASSSDRDYSGYTF. CDR3 bases: TGTGCCAGCAGCTCGGACAGGGATTATTCTGGCTACACCTTC. This rearrangement joins TRBV11-3 to TRBJ1-2; 8 nucleotides match TRBD1. The CDR3 has 14 amino acids. CDR1 is SGHNT and CDR2 is YENEEA in the germline V gene. V was pared by 4 bases and J by 7 bases, with 8 bases of the junction left unmatched.

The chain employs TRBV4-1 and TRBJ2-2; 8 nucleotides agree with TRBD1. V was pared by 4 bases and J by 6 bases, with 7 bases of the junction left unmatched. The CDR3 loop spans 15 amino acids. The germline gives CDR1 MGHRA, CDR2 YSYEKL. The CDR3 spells CASSLARGLPGELFF. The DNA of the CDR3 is TGCGCCAGCAGCCTCGCCAGGGGGCTTCCCGGGGAGCTGTTTTTT.

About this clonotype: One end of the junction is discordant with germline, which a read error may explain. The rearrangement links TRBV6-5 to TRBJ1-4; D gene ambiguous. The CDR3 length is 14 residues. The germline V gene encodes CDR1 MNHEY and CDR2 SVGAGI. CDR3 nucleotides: TGTGCCAGCAGTTATTACAGCTTTAATGATAAACTGTTTTTT. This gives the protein CASSYYSFNDKLFF.

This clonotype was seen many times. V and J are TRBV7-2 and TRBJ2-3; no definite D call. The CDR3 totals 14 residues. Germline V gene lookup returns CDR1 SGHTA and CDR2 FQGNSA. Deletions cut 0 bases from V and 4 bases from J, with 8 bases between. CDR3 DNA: TGTGCCAGCAGCTTAGCTGTGGTAGCAGATACGCAGTATTTT. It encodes CASSLAVVADTQYF. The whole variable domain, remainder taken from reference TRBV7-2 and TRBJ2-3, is GAGVSQSPSNKVTEKGKDVELRCDPISGHTALYWYRQSLGQGLEFLIYFQGNSAPDKSGLPSDRFSAERTGGSVSTLTIQRTQQEDSAVYLCASSLAVVADTQYFGPGTRLTVL.

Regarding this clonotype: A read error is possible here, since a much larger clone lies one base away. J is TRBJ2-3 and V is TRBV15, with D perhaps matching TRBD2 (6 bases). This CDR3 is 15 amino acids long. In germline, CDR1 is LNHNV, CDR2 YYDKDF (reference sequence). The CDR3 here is CVTSRDAGTADTQYF. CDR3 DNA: TGTGTCACCAGCAGAGATGCGGGGACCGCAGATACGCAGTATTTT.

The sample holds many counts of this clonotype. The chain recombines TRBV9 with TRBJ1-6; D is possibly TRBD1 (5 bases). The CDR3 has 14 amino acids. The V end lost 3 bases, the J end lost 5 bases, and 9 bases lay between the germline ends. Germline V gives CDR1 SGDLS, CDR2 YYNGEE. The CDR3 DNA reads TGTGCCAGCAGCGCGGGACCGAATAATTCACCCCTCCACTTT. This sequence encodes CASSAGPNNSPLHF.

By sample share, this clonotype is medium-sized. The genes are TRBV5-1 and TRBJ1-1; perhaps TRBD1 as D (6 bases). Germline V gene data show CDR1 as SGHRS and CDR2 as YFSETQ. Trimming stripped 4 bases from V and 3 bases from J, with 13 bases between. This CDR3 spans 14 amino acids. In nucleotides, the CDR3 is TGCGCCAGCAGCCTCGGGGGGGGCTACACTGAAGCTTTCTTT. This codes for CASSLGGGYTEAFF. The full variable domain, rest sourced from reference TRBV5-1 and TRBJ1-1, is KAGVTQTPRYLIKTRGQQVTLSCSPISGHRSVSWYQQTPGQGLQFLFEYFSETQRNKGNFPGRFSGRQFSNSRSEMNVSTLELGDSALYLCASSLGGGYTEAFFGQGTRLTVV.

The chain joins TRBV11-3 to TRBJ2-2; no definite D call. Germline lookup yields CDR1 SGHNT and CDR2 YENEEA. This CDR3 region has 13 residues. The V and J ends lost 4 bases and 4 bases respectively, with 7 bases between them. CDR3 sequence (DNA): TGTGCCAGCAGCTCCCCGGGCACCGGGGAGCTGTTTTTT. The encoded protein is CASSSPGTGELFF.

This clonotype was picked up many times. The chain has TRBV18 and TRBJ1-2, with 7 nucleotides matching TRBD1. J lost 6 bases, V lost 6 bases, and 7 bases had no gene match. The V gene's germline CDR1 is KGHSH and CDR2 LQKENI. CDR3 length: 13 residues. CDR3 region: CASSPDREDGYTF. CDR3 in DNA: TGTGCCAGCTCCCCCGACAGGGAAGATGGCTACACCTTC.

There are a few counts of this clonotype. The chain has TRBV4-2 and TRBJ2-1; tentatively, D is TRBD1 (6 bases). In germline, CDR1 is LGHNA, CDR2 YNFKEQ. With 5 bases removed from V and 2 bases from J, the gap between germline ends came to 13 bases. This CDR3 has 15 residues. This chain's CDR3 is CASSLIQGPYNEQFF. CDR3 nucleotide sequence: TGTGCCAGCAGCTTAATACAGGGACCCTACAATGAGCAGTTCTTC.

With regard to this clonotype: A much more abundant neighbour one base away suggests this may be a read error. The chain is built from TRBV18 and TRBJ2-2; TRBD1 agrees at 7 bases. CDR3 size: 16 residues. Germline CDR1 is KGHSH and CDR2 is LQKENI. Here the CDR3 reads CVSSPGRDRNTGELFF. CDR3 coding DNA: TGTGTCAGCTCACCAGGCCGGGACAGGAACACCGGGGAGCTGTTTTTT.

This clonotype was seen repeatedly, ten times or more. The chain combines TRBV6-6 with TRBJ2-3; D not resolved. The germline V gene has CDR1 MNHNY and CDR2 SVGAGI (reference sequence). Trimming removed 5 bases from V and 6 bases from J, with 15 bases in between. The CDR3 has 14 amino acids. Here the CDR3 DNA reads TGTGCCAGCAGTAACGCACGGGTGCAGGATACGCAGTATTTT. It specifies CASSNARVQDTQYF.

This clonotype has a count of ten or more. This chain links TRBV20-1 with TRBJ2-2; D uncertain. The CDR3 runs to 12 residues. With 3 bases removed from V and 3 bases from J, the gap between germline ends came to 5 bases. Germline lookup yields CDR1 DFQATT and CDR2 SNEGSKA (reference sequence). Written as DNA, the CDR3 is TGCAGTGCTAGTTCGTACACCGGGGAGCTGTTTTTT. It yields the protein CSASSYTGELFF.

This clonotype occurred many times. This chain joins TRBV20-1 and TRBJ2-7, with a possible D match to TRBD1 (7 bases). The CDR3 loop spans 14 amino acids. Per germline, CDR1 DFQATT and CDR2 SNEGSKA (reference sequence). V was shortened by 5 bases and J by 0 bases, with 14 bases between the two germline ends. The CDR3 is CSAYRGGSSYEQYF. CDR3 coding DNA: TGCAGTGCTTACAGGGGAGGTAGCTCCTACGAGCAGTACTTC.

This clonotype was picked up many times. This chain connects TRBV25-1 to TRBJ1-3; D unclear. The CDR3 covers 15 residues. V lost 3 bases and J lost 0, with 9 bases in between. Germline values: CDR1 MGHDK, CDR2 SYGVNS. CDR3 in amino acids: CASSDWGRSGNTIYF. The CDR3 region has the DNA TGTGCCAGCAGTGACTGGGGTCGCTCTGGAAACACCATATATTTT. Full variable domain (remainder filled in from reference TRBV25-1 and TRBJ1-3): EADIYQTPRYLVIGTGKKITLECSQTMGHDKMYWYQQDPGMELHLIHYSYGVNSTEKGDLSSESTVSRIRTEHFPLTLESARPSHTSQYLCASSDWGRSGNTIYFGEGSWLTVV.

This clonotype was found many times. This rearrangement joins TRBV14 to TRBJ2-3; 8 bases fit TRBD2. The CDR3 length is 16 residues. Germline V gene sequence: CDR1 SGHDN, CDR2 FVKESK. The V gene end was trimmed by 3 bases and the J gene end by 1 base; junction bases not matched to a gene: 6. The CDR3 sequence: CASSQFRSGGTDTQYF. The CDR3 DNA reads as TGTGCCAGCAGCCAGTTTCGTAGCGGGGGCACAGATACGCAGTATTTT.

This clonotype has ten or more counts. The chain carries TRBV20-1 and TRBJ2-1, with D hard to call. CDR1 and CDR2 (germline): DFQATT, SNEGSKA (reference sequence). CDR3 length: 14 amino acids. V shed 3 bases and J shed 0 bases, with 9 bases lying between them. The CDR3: CSASRRGSYNEQFF. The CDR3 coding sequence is TGCAGTGCTAGCCGCCGAGGCTCCTACAATGAGCAGTTCTTC.

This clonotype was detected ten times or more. In DNA, the CDR3 is TGCGCCAGCAGCCAGTATGCGGGGGCCTACAATGAGCAGTTCTTC. It encodes CASSQYAGAYNEQFF. The chain combines TRBV4-3 with TRBJ2-1, with 7 positions matching TRBD2. CDR1 is LGHNA and CDR2 is YSLEER in the germline V gene. The CDR3 is made up of 15 amino acids. V dropped 3 bases and J dropped 2; count of bases not matched to a gene: 4.

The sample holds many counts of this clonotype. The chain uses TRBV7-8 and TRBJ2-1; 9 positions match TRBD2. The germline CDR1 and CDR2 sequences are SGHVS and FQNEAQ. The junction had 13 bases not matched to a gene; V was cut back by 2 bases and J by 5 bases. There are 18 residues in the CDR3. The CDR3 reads CASSLQGGGLAVNNEQFF. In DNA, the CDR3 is TGTGCCAGCAGCTTACAAGGGGGGGGACTAGCCGTTAACAATGAGCAGTTCTTC.

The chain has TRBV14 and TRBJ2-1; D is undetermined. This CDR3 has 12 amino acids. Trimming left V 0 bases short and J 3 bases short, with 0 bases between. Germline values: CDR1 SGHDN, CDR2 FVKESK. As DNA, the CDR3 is TGTGCCAGCAGCCAAGACTACAATGAGCAGTTCTTC. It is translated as CASSQDYNEQFF.

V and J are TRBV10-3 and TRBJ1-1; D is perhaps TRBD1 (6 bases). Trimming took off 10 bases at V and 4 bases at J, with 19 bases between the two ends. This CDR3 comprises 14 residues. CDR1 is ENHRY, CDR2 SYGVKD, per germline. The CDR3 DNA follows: TGTGCCACCGACCCACAGGGAGGGGTCACTGAAGCTTTCTTT. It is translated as CATDPQGGVTEAFF.

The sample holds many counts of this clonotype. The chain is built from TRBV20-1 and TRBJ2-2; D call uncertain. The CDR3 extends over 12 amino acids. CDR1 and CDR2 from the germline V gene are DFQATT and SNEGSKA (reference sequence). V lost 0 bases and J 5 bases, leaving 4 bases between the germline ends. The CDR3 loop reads CSARDRTGELFF. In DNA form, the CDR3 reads TGCAGTGCTAGAGATAGAACCGGGGAGCTGTTTTTT.

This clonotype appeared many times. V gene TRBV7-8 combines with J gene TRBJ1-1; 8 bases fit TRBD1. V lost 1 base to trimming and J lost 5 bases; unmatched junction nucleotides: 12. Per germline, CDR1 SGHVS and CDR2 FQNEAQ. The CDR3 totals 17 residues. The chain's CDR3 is CASSLGRQGRKGTEAFF. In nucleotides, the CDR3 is TGTGCCAGCAGCTTAGGGAGACAGGGGAGGAAAGGGACTGAAGCTTTCTTT. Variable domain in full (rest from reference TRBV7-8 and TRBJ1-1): GAGVSQSPRYKVAKRGQDVALRCDPISGHVSLFWYQQALGQGPEFLTYFQNEAQLDKSGLPSDRFFAERPEGSVSTLKIQRTQQEDSAVYLCASSLGRQGRKGTEAFFGQGTRLTVV.

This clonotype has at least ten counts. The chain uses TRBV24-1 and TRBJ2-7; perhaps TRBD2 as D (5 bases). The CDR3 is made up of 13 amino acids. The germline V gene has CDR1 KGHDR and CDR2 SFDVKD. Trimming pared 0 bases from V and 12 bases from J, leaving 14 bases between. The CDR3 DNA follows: TGTGCCACCAGTGATTTGGGAGGTTTGCGACGGTACTTC. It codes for CATSDLGGLRRYF.

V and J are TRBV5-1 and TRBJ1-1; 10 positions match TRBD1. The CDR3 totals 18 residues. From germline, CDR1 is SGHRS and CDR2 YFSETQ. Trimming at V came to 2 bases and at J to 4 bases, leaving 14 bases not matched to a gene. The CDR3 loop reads CASSLWSRDRGRGTEAFF. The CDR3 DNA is TGCGCCAGCAGCTTATGGTCCCGGGACAGGGGAAGGGGCACTGAAGCTTTCTTT. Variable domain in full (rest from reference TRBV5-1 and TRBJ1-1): KAGVTQTPRYLIKTRGQQVTLSCSPISGHRSVSWYQQTPGQGLQFLFEYFSETQRNKGNFPGRFSGRQFSNSRSEMNVSTLELGDSALYLCASSLWSRDRGRGTEAFFGQGTRLTVV.

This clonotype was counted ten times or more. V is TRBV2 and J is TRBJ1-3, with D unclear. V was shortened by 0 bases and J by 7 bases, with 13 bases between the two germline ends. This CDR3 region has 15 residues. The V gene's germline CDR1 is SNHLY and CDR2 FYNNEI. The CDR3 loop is CASSEASNLGNTIYF. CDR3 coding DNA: TGTGCCAGCAGTGAAGCGTCGAATCTAGGGAACACCATATATTTT.

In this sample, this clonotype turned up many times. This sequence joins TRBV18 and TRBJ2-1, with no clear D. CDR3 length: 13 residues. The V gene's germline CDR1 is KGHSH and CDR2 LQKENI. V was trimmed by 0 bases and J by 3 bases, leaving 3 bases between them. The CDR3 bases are TGTGCCAGCTCACCACCGAGCTACAATGAGCAGTTCTTC. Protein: CASSPPSYNEQFF. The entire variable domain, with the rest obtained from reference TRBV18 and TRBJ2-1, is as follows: NAGVMQNPRHLVRRRGQEARLRCSPMKGHSHVYWYRQLPEEGLKFMVYLQKENIIDESGMPKERFSAEFPKEGPSILRIQQVVRGDSAAYFCASSPPSYNEQFFGPGTRLTVL.